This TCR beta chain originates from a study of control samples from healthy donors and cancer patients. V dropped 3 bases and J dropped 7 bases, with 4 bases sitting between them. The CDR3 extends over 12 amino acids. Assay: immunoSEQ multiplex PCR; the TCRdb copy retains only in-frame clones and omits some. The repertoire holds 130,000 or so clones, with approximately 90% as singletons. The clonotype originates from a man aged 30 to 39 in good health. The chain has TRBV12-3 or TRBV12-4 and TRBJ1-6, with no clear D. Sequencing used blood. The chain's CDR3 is CASSLENSPLHF. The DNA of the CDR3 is TGTGCCAGCAGTTTGGAGAATTCACCCCTCCACTTT.